This record covers a single T cell receptor (beta chain). The data stem from a study of spatial heterogeneity in lung cancer. This CDR3 has 11 amino acids. Trimming left V 4 bases short and J 14 bases short, with 14 bases between. Germline V gene lookup returns CDR1 MDHEN and CDR2 SYDVKM. TCRdb re-analysed the 5' RACE reads in MiXCR, keeping a single row per CDR3 protein. The sample yields 20,000 to 25,000 distinct CDR3 sequences, 4.6% seen once. Time point reported: sample taken at primary tumor resection. The authors sequenced whole RNA from tumor, nontumor lung or frozen PBMC without sorting. The TCR was taken from a male donor with early-stage non-small cell lung cancer. The source material was PBMCs, sampled at surgery. This sequence joins TRBV28 and TRBJ1-1; D is ambiguous. The CDR3 DNA reads as TGTGCCAGCAGTTCGAGACTCCCTGGGTTCTTT. Translation gives CASSSRLPGFF.